This T cell receptor beta chain was sequenced in a study of blood T cell repertoires in COVID-19. Study summary: The study drew acute and convalescent COVID-19 samples from the United States, Italy and Spain.

In the study's own analysis: Amplification of reference gene primers provided the estimated nucleated cell counts. Sequencing used immunoSEQ multiplex PCR; TCRdb keeps in-frame clones, though not all of them. D and trimming were read from the DNA, whereas the V and J calls and clone size are those reported in that table. There are under 300,000 clones in the sample; 70% to 90% occur only once, and about 14% lies in the top ten. CDR3 length: 13 residues. Losses at the gene ends were 1 base for V and 16 bases for J; bases not matched to a gene: 8. From germline, CDR1 is SGHVS and CDR2 FQNEAQ. Enrolled through a virtual design, the participants were between 18 and 89 years of age and came from roughly 22 US areas.

Material for sequencing was PBMCs or T cells enriched from blood (not recorded which). V usage is TRBV7-8 and J usage is TRBJ2-1; 9 bases are shared with TRBD1. This sequence originates from a man between 18 and 35 years old who had recovered from COVID-19. CDR3 loop: CASSLGGDRAEFF. The CDR3 DNA sequence: TGTGCCAGCAGCTTAGGGGGGGACAGGGCGGAATTCTTC.